This T cell receptor beta chain is drawn from a study of cytomegalovirus exposure and HLA in healthy donors (dated by TCRdb to 2015 to 2018). In the study overall: In an earlier analysis of 450 to 750 of the donors, less than 350 Gb of sequence data and some 100 million unique TCR beta sequences from about 179 million T cells were reported. Approximately 300 gigabases of sequencing data and approximately 92 million unique TCR sequences made up an early release that covered fewer than 650 HLA-typed donors. Of the approximately 400 genotyped donors, roughly 80% were placed in the genetic ancestry cluster associated with self-reported Caucasian donors. The aim of the study was to test whether cataloging public T cell receptors could identify signatures of past pathogen exposure. The T cell repertoires of 700 or so subjects were profiled by immunosequencing and related to cytomegalovirus serostatus. Besides the first cohort of approximately 670 subjects, a separate validation cohort made up of roughly 130 different subjects was used. The study combined high-throughput TCR immunosequencing, statistical association of individual TCRs with disease status, and machine learning to predict cytomegalovirus infection status. A later analysis re-analyzed previously published TCR beta repertoires from 650 to 800 donors and added high-resolution HLA genotyping to study TCR occurrence patterns. In the later analysis, no new phenotypic data were used to find candidate immune exposures; instead, reliance was placed on TCR beta sequences and their occurrence across donors. An earlier analysis of approximately 500 of the donors applied high-throughput TCR beta sequencing to assess whether each TCR beta V gene segment acted as functional or pseudogenic. Alongside the repertoire data, information on donor age, sex, ethnicity and CMV serostatus was compiled. Genome-wide SNP genotypes for about 60% of the roughly 670 donors were used in a later genetic analysis, which treated that subset as a discovery cohort. Every repertoire in the discovery cohort had been generated on one and the same sequencing platform. Both class I and class II loci were covered by HLA typing, at four-digit resolution. Typing coverage varied by locus: roughly 620-640 donors for A, B, C, DRB1 and DQB1; approximately 500 for DQA1; nearly 610 for DPA1; about 450 for DPB1. Four to six DR-DQ haplotypes were handled as single units for association and clustering, since linkage in the cohort was strong. Across 398 genotyped donors of the cohort, an average of approximately 240,000 unique TCR beta nucleotide sequences per donor were sequenced, and 15% to 20% of those sequences were non-productive.

Turning to this clone: Its antigen specificity is not known. Per-base quality was not reported, and no clone a single base away is much larger than it.

The method was the immunoSEQ multiplex PCR assay. A mixture of 60 forward primers for TCR Vbeta segments and 13 reverse primers for TCR Jbeta segments was used in the multiplex PCR. The CDR3 region of rearranged TCR beta genes was amplified from genomic DNA by a multiplex PCR assay. On the Illumina HiSeq System, the amplified TCR beta libraries were sequenced as 87-base-pair reads. For the original study's pipeline: A later analysis tallied tens of millions of unique TCR beta chains across the 666 repertoires, and about 10 million of those chains were shared by two or more donors. Raw reads were error-corrected and collapsed into unique sequences with a nearest-neighbor algorithm that merged closely related sequences to remove PCR and sequencing errors. V, D and J gene segments were assigned by aligning CDR3 sequences to IMGT reference sequences. For a sequence to be retained, a match of at least six nucleotides to both a V gene segment and a J gene segment was required. Rearrangements were called productive when the CDR3 lacked stop codons and stayed in frame with V and J; all others were non-productive. CDR3 was defined by IMGT convention, running from the second conserved V-encoded cysteine to the conserved J-encoded phenylalanine. The earlier analysis of about 610 of the donors excluded any sequence lacking an unambiguous match to a single V gene segment. An earlier analysis of 450 to 650 of the donors called V segments functional above 56.7% productive rearrangements and segregating when the between-donor standard deviation exceeded 5%. A statistical classification framework was built for diagnosing cytomegalovirus status from the catalog of TCR beta chain sequences. A later analysis assigned V and J genes by comparing TCR nucleotide sequences with IMGT/GENE-DB human TR gene sequences. Using the TCRdist pipeline, a later analysis assigned CDR3 sequences along with most-parsimonious VDJ recombination scenarios. In a later analysis, every TCR beta chain was defined by the combination of its CDR3 amino acid sequence and its V-gene family, and reads without a unique V-gene family were dropped. In a later analysis, approximately 590 highly shared, low-generation-probability nucleotide sequences were removed to address suspected cross-contamination and a sequencing artifact. In a later analysis, a clonal expansion index was calculated for each public chain from normalized within-repertoire ranks of inferred template counts. Generation probabilities in a later analysis came from a VDJ recombination model fitted to out-of-frame rearrangements, and those results were checked against IGoR. A later analysis scored TCR-TCR, TCR-HLA and TCR-CMV co-occurrence with hypergeometric tests, applying a repertoire-size bias correction to TCR pairs. In a later analysis, false discovery rates were estimated by permuting HLA or CMV assignments 20 times. In a later analysis, co-occurring TCRs were grouped using DBSCAN, with TCRdist sequence similarity added in when clustering inside HLA-allele-positive subsets. Co-occurrence clustering excluded repertoires with fewer than 30,000 or more than 120,000 public chains, plus five with anomalous nucleotide sharing. TCRdb holds this immuneACCESS table with in-frame rearrangements only. Some clones are missing; in checked studies, unresolved V genes explain under half, and the rest has no known cause. V and J calls and clone size are those listed in that table; D and trimming were worked out from the DNA. This sample comprises roughly 200,000 clones, around 80% of them detected only once. Clones ranked in the top ten supply approximately 4% of the sample.

Spanning cysteine to phenylalanine, the CDR3 consists of 12 amino acids. Only the CDR3 portion is preserved as DNA: 36 bases, with reading frame beginning at the first base. Trimmed from V: 5 bases; trimmed from J: 6 bases; junction bases lacking a gene match: 3. CDR1 and CDR2 are drawn from the germline V gene: ENHRY, SYGVKD. Study-wide findings and limitations: Because HLA typing was missing for some donors at each locus, association tests included only the typed subset. Some IMGT-functional V segments, including TRBV6-2 and TRBV6-3, could not be told apart with the 87-base-pair reads, so those segments were excluded. Because counts were too low, about 18 rarely observed V segments, including chromosome 9 orphons, were excluded from the earlier analysis of some 540 of the donors. In a later analysis, most CMV-associated TCR beta chains were found to appear HLA-restricted, with HLA associations seemingly driven largely by CMV exposure. In vitro tests confirmed that a few of the cytomegalovirus-associated TCR beta chains recognize cytomegalovirus antigens. According to the authors, the approach could potentially be generalized to other disease states and immunological phenotypes. According to a later analysis, parvovirus B19, influenza, CMV and Epstein-Barr virus appeared linked to several top co-occurrence clusters. Most TCR sequences were observed very rarely across donors, whereas some public TCRs were present in many individuals. Immune exposure information for the cohort was limited to CMV serostatus. Cytomegalovirus status was reported to be diagnosed by the classifier with high specificity and sensitivity in both the original and validation cohorts. In a later analysis, the rate of TCR association differed among HLA loci, with DRB1 alleles having the most associated TCRs and HLA-C alleles having the fewest. An earlier analysis of approximately 500 of the donors showed that most TCR beta V segments appeared in productive rearrangements either about 87% or about 30% of the time, which broadly matched IMGT annotations. Only TCR beta chains were sequenced in this cohort, and the absence of alpha or paired-chain data limited detectable features. The study listed 164 TCR beta chains as associated with cytomegalovirus. A later analysis associated 15,000 to 20,000 TCR beta sequences with specific HLA alleles at a false discovery rate of 0.05. Presence/absence analyses assumed roughly uniform sequencing depth across donors, an assumption that may not hold. Linkage disequilibrium might explain the correlated functional status among segregating V segments, but an unknown experimental factor could not be excluded. A later analysis found that HLA-associated TCR beta chains were more clonally expanded and had lower generation probabilities than equally common non-associated chains. A later genetic analysis reported fewer N-insertions in productive TCRs among donors in an Asian-associated ancestry cluster than the roughly 720-donor mean. A cluster of highly shared sequence variants was judged likely to represent a technical artifact of the sequencing pipeline. When HLA alleles, especially DR and DQ, strongly co-occurred, attributing TCR associations to individual alleles was difficult. In a later genetic analysis, a missense DCLRE1C variant was associated with V-gene and J-gene trimming of TCR beta chains, and the association was replicated in an independent cohort. A further reported finding was that TCR beta sequences accurately predicted the HLA-A and HLA-B alleles for most subjects in the first cohort.

In total, roughly 670 healthy bone marrow donors made up the cohort. All cohort members were sampled while nominally healthy, although unrecorded immune exposures were likely present. The donor was CMV seropositive and belonged to the group of about 290 seropositive cohort members. A peripheral blood sample was provided by each donor, and peripheral blood mononuclear cells were used for TCR beta sequencing. The Qiagen DNeasy Blood Extraction Kit was used to extract genomic DNA from the blood cell samples. The TCR comes from a woman aged 25 to 45 in good health and CMV-seropositive. Here the chain combines TRBV10-3 and TRBJ2-7; TRBD1 matches 8 bases in the middle. The source material was PBMCs. Here the CDR3 is given as CAISFTGGEQYF. The DNA is as follows: TGTGCCATCAGTTTTACAGGGGGCGAGCAGTACTTC.